These 3 T cell receptor beta chains were sequenced from one sample in a study of cytomegalovirus exposure and HLA in healthy donors. TCRdb's table, derived via immunoSEQ multiplex PCR, lists solely in-frame clones and lacks some. The repertoire consists of about 180,000 clones, with around nine tenths occurring once and the leading ten covering 1.4%. Sequencing was done on a sample of PBMCs. These receptors all come from a woman aged 25 to 39 in good health and CMV-seronegative.

CDR3 amino acids: CASITGLKTQYF. CDR3 sequence (DNA): TGTGCCAGCATTACAGGGTTGAAGACCCAGTACTTC. The V gene is TRBV21-1, the J gene TRBJ2-5; no DNA check was done on the table's D call, TRBD1. TRBV21-1 is noted as a pseudogene. CDR3 length equals 12 residues.

This clone was seen only a few times. The genes are TRBV19 and TRBJ1-3; 8 nucleotides line up with TRBD1. Per germline, CDR1 LNHDA and CDR2 SQIVND (reference sequence). J lost 0 bases, V lost 8 bases, and 0 bases had no gene match. The length of the CDR3 is 13 residues. CDR3 sequence reads: CASGQGSGNTIYF. CDR3 DNA: TGTGCCAGTGGACAGGGCTCTGGAAACACCATATATTTT.

The CDR3 spells CASSSGTEAQYF. The CDR3 DNA sequence: TGTGCCAGCAGCTCCGGGACTGAAGCGCAGTATTTT. The rearrangement links TRBV5-8 to TRBJ2-3; D is perhaps TRBD2 (6 bases). V lost 3 bases and J lost 10, with 12 bases in between. Germline CDR1 reads SGHTS; CDR2 reads YDEGEE. The CDR3 extends over 12 amino acids.